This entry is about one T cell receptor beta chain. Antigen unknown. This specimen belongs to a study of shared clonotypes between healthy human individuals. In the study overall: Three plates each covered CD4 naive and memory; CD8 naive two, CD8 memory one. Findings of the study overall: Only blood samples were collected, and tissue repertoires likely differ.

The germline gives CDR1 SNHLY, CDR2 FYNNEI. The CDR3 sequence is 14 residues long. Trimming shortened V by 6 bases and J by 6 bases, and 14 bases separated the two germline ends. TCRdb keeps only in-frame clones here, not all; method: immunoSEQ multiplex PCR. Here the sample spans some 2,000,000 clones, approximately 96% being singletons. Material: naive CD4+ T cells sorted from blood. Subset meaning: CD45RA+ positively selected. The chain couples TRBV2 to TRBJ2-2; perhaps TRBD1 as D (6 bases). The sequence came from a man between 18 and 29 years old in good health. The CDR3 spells CASRIQGSAGELFF. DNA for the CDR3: TGTGCCAGCAGGATTCAGGGGTCGGCCGGGGAGCTGTTTTTT.